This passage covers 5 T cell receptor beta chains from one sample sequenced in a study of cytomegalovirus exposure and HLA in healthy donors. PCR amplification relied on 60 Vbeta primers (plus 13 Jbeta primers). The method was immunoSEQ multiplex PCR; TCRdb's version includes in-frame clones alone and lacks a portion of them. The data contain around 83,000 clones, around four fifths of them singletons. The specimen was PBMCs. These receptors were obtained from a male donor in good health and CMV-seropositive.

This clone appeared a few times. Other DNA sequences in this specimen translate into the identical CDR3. The CDR3 sequence: CASKVLAGQTYNEQFF. CDR3 DNA sequence: TGCGCCAGCAAAGTCCTAGCGGGTCAGACCTACAATGAGCAGTTCTTC. This chain connects TRBV5-1 to TRBJ2-1; 8 nucleotides align to TRBD2. Germline-derived CDR1 and CDR2 are SGHRS and YFSETQ. With V trimmed by 6 bases and J by 2 bases, 10 bases remained unmatched. CDR3 length: 16 amino acids.

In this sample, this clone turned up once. The CDR3: CASSAYMNTEAFF. As DNA, the CDR3 is TGTGCCAGCAGCGCATACATGAACACTGAAGCTTTCTTT. V gene TRBV9 combines with J gene TRBJ1-1; no firm D call. The germline V gene encodes CDR1 SGDLS and CDR2 YYNGEE. CDR3 size: 13 residues. V was pared by 3 bases and J by 0 bases, with 6 bases between.

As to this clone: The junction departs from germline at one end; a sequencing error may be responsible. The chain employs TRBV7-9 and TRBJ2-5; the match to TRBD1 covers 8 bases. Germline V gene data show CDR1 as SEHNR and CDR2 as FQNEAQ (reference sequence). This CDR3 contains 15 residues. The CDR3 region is CASSRFGQGGEAQYF. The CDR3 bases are TGTGCCAGCAGCCGTTTTGGACAGGGCGGAGAGGCCCAGTACTTC.

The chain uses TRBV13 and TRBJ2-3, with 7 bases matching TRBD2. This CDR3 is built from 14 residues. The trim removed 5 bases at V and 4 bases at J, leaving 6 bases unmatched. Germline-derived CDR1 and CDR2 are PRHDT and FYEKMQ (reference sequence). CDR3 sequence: CASSEGLDPDTQYF. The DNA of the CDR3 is TGTGCCAGCAGCGAAGGACTAGACCCAGATACGCAGTATTTT.

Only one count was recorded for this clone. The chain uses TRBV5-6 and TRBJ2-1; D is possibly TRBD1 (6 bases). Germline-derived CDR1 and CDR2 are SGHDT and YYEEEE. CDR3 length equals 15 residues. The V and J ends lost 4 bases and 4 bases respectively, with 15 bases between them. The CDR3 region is CASSRQGTQYNEQFF. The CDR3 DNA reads TGTGCCAGCAGCCGCCAGGGGACACAATACAATGAGCAGTTCTTC.